The subject of this entry is one T cell receptor beta chain. Its specificity is unknown. Clones were read by immunoSEQ multiplex PCR, and TCRdb kept only the in-frame ones, dropping some. Among 300,000 to 450,000 clones listed, 70% to 90% were seen once. This sample stems from a study of Ad26.COV2.S vaccination and SARS-CoV-2 variants. Study in general: Once or twice, 56 days apart, Ad26.COV2.S was delivered intramuscularly.

Germline V gene sequence: CDR1 SQVTM, CDR2 ANQGSEA. V was trimmed by 2 bases and J by 14 bases, leaving 19 bases between them. The CDR3 runs 14 residues. General observations from the study: Once vaccination had occurred, spike-specific CD8+ and CD4+ T cell responses reportedly showed substantial breadth. Individuals receiving vaccine had higher spike-specific TCR breadth than placebo recipients did.

Stated treatment: roughly 18 received Ad26.COV2.S at low or high dose, single or two shots; several received placebo; per-sample allocation not given. Following the first vaccine or placebo injection, samples were taken on day 63. Sequencing was performed on peripheral blood, taken in a trial of Ad26.COV2.S vaccine versus placebo. The TCR sequence derives from a person aged 18-60 years who received the Ad26.COV2.S COVID-19 vaccine or a placebo. The genes are TRBV29-1 and TRBJ1-6; D is possibly TRBD1 (5 bases). CDR3 coding DNA: TGCAGCGTTGAACTCACAGGTGCCGGGAGGACCCTCCACTTT. Translation: CSVELTGAGRTLHF.